The TCR beta chain under discussion was sequenced for a study of blood T cell repertoires in COVID-19 (dated by TCRdb to about 2020). Regarding the research as a whole: Samples from collaborators originated in the United States, Italy and Spain and spanned both the acute and convalescent phases of COVID-19. The material from the prospective study consisted of cDNA or gDNA derived from T cells, B-cell-depleted T cells, or PBMCs. Subjects who had been exposed to COVID-19, were actively infected with it, or had recovered from it provided the deeply sampled blood TCRbeta repertoires that made up the dataset. The repertoires were released in a freely available public database intended as a resource for research on the immune response to SARS-CoV-2. Samples were obtained from the ongoing ImmuneRACE study (first 160 participants) and from 1,254 subjects provided by 6 global collaborators. Nearly every sample came with metadata listing a de-identified subject ID, COVID-19 status, age in years and sex. Where available, HLA class I and class II types were taken from metadata supplied by the sample provider and were not determined by assay-based typing. What the work shows at the level of the full study, not this receptor alone: The quantity of clinical and demographic metadata differed by source and by participant and was supplied without curation.

Taken from cysteine to phenylalanine, the CDR3 has 14 residues. The DNA shown is the 42-base CDR3, in frame from base 1. The germline V gene provides CDR1 KGHSH and CDR2 LQKENI. At the junction V is shortened by 3 bases and J by 4 bases; bases outside the gene matches: 6. TCRbeta CDR3 regions were amplified from genomic DNA by means of the immunoSEQ Assay, a bias-controlled multiplex PCR. The paper's data handling went like this. Nucleated cell counts per sample were estimated from amplification of reference gene primers within the assay. To quantify the absolute abundance of each unique TCRbeta CDR3 rearrangement, sequence reads were collapsed and filtered. For each sample, productive Simpson clonality was calculated as the square root of Simpson's diversity index across productive rearrangements. TCRdb retrieved this table from immuneACCESS and kept in-frame rearrangements only. Not all clones are present; in checked studies, unresolved V genes account for under half, and no reason is known for the remainder. V, J and clone size derive from that table, while D and trimming were established from the DNA sequence. A total of about 270,000 clones appear in this sample, about 85% of them only once. The ten largest clones take up less than 3% of the sample.

Remarks on this clone: Its recognized antigen is unknown. It has no much larger one-base neighbor in the sample; base qualities were not kept.

Enrolling through a virtual design, the prospective study's participants ranged in age from roughly 18 to 95 years and lived across roughly 23 United States geographic areas. To assign participants to cohorts, the prospective study relied on clinical history that participants themselves reported in a screening survey and a study questionnaire. Recovered participants in ImmuneRACE Cohort 3 were defined by two consecutive negative NP/OP PCR tests, clearance by a healthcare professional, or resolution of symptoms. Each participant in the prospective study had whole blood, serum and a nasopharyngeal or oropharyngeal swab collected by mobile phlebotomists. Prospective study participants could optionally give additional blood draws and questionnaires over an approximately two-month period. Before DNA extraction, blood samples from the prospective study were shipped at room temperature or frozen.

This sequence was found in a woman between 50 and 59 years old who had recovered from COVID-19. The V and J genes are TRBV18 and TRBJ2-7; 7 bases in the junction line up with TRBD1. The specimen was PBMCs or T cells enriched from blood (not recorded which). The nucleotides are TGTGCCAGCTCACCCAGACAGGGAGAATACGAGCAGTACTTC. The resulting protein is CASSPRQGEYEQYF.